Below, 29 T cell receptor beta chains from the same sample are listed, as sequenced in a study of OX40 agonist ivuxolimab in advanced cancers. Method: immunoSEQ multiplex PCR; TCRdb's copy keeps in-frame clones and lacks some. The table shows fewer than 65,000 clones, with roughly 90% occurring only once. The source material was CD4+ or CD8+ T cells sorted from blood, sampled in a trial of the OX40 agonist ivuxolimab. All receptors come from an adult with an advanced solid tumor such as melanoma, head and neck, liver or kidney cancer.

The chain has TRBV5-5 and TRBJ2-7; no clear D gene. V was shortened by 3 bases and J by 0 bases, with 4 bases between the two germline ends. Germline CDR1 is SGHKS and CDR2 is YYEKEE (reference sequence). The CDR3 totals 12 residues. CDR3 in DNA: TGTGCCAGCAGCTATAGCTCCTACGAGCAGTACTTC. It specifies CASSYSSYEQYF.

The V call is TRBV5-6, the J call TRBJ1-1, with TRBD1 matching over 9 bases. V was clipped by 9 bases and J by 2 bases; unmatched bases: 14. Germline values: CDR1 SGHDT, CDR2 YYEEEE. The CDR3 covers 16 residues. The CDR3 protein is CATSRDRARVNTEAFF. The CDR3, as DNA: TGTGCCACGTCCCGGGACAGGGCAAGAGTCAACACTGAAGCTTTCTTT.

The genes are TRBV6-1 and TRBJ1-2; D possibly corresponds to TRBD1 (6 bases). The V gene's germline CDR1 is MNHNS and CDR2 SASEGT. There are 13 residues in the CDR3. The ends were cut back, 6 bases at V and 6 bases at J, with 14 bases in the middle. The DNA for the CDR3 is TGTGCCAGCAGCCCGGACAGTGGAAATGGCTACACCTTC. This gives the protein CASSPDSGNGYTF.

The chain recombines TRBV6-5 with TRBJ2-3; D call uncertain. The germline CDR1 and CDR2 sequences are MNHEY and SVGAGI. The CDR3 is 14 residues long. Trimming pared 2 bases from V and 4 bases from J, leaving 10 bases between. The CDR3 coding sequence is TGTGCCAGCAGTTACGGGCGTCAGGCAGATACGCAGTATTTT. Translated: CASSYGRQADTQYF.

The genes are TRBV5-1 and TRBJ1-1; 12 nucleotides line up with TRBD1. Germline CDR1 reads SGHRS; CDR2 reads YFSETQ. This CDR3 comprises 17 residues. The V segment lost 3 bases and the J segment 0 bases; nucleotides outside the gene matches: 6. The CDR3: CASSSGTGGFMNTEAFF. CDR3 in DNA: TGCGCCAGCAGCTCGGGGACAGGGGGCTTCATGAACACTGAAGCTTTCTTT. The full variable domain, with the rest looked up from reference TRBV5-1 and TRBJ1-1, is KAGVTQTPRYLIKTRGQQVTLSCSPISGHRSVSWYQQTPGQGLQFLFEYFSETQRNKGNFPGRFSGRQFSNSRSEMNVSTLELGDSALYLCASSSGTGGFMNTEAFFGQGTRLTVV.

The chain employs TRBV19 and TRBJ1-5, with D hard to call. The germline V gene encodes CDR1 LNHDA and CDR2 SQIVND (reference sequence). The CDR3 spans 12 residues. The V end was cut by 7 bases, the J end by 6 bases, with 10 bases between. The CDR3: CASTQGGQPQHF. The CDR3, as DNA: TGTGCCAGTACTCAAGGCGGTCAGCCCCAGCATTTT. Using reference TRBV19 and TRBJ1-5 for the parts outside the CDR3, the full variable domain is DGGITQSPKYLFRKEGQNVTLSCEQNLNHDAMYWYRQDPGQGLRLIYYSQIVNDFQKGDIAEGYSVSREKKESFPLTVTSAQKNPTAFYLCASTQGGQPQHFGDGTRLSIL.

CDR3 sequence: CASPQGAGGNTIYF. Here the CDR3 DNA reads TGTGCCAGCCCCCAGGGGGCGGGTGGAAACACCATATATTTT. The chain employs TRBV6-4 and TRBJ1-3; 8 bases map to TRBD1. Trimming cost V 8 bases and J 3 bases; bases outside gene matches: 6. Germline-derived CDR1 and CDR2 are MRHNA and SNTAGT. The CDR3 covers 14 residues.

This chain links TRBV5-1 with TRBJ2-3; 8 bases align to TRBD1. The CDR3 consists of 15 residues. Germline CDR1 is SGHRS and CDR2 is YFSETQ. J lost 0 bases, V lost 4 bases, and 4 bases had no gene match. The CDR3 is CASSLRTGSTDTQYF. CDR3 sequence (DNA): TGCGCCAGCAGCCTCCGGACAGGGAGCACAGATACGCAGTATTTT.

This chain links TRBV15 with TRBJ1-2; unclear D gene. The germline V gene has CDR1 LNHNV and CDR2 YYDKDF (reference sequence). CDR3 length equals 13 residues. Trimming removed 5 bases from V and 4 bases from J, with 11 bases in between. The CDR3 region is CATSGGNVYGYTF. CDR3 coding DNA: TGTGCCACCAGCGGAGGGAATGTCTATGGCTACACCTTC.

The V call is TRBV7-3, the J call TRBJ2-7; weak D call: TRBD2 (5 bases). V lost 4 bases and J lost 5, with 18 bases in between. There are 15 residues in the CDR3. Germline V lookup: CDR1 SGHTA, CDR2 FQGTGA. The CDR3 region is CASSSGLVSLNEQYF. CDR3 DNA: TGTGCCAGCAGCTCTGGACTGGTCTCTTTAAACGAGCAGTACTTC.

This clone was seen only once. V usage is TRBV10-2 and J usage is TRBJ2-7, with D uncertain. The CDR3 extends over 13 amino acids. Germline loops: CDR1 WSHSY, CDR2 SAAADI. V lost 3 bases and J 7 bases, leaving 13 bases between the germline ends. The CDR3 loop is CASSEKQHGEQYF. The CDR3, as DNA: TGCGCCAGCAGTGAAAAACAGCACGGGGAGCAGTACTTC.

The gene calls are TRBV13 and TRBJ1-2, with D possibly being TRBD1 (5 bases). Trimming pared 4 bases from V and 4 bases from J, leaving 31 bases between. This CDR3 region has 20 residues. Germline assignment: CDR1 PRHDT and CDR2 FYEKMQ (reference sequence). CDR3 DNA sequence: TGTGCCAGCAGCTCGACATTAAACCGGGACGGAATAGGAATCCTCTATGGCTACACCTTC. As protein: CASSSTLNRDGIGILYGYTF.

The chain carries TRBV9 and TRBJ1-2; 7 bases fit TRBD1. Germline V lookup: CDR1 SGDLS, CDR2 YYNGEE. Unmatched junction bases numbered 6, after V lost 4 bases and J lost 0 bases. This CDR3 is 15 amino acids long. This chain's CDR3 is CASSFWDSTNYGYTF. The DNA for the CDR3 is TGTGCCAGCAGCTTCTGGGACAGTACTAACTATGGCTACACCTTC.

The chain combines TRBV5-5 with TRBJ2-5, with 7 bases aligning to TRBD1. CDR1 is SGHKS, CDR2 YYEKEE, per germline (reference sequence). V lost 6 bases to trimming and J lost 5 bases; unmatched junction nucleotides: 16. The CDR3 covers 16 residues. CDR3 residues: CASTQLGQGVGETQYF. CDR3 DNA sequence: TGTGCCAGCACCCAGCTTGGTCAGGGGGTGGGTGAGACCCAGTACTTC.

This sequence joins TRBV2 and TRBJ2-5; D is possibly TRBD2 (6 bases). Germline V lookup: CDR1 SNHLY, CDR2 FYNNEI. The CDR3 spans 16 residues. The V end lost 0 bases, the J end lost 5 bases, and 16 bases lay between the germline ends. The CDR3 here is CASSEAQRAPRETQYF. CDR3 sequence (DNA): TGTGCCAGCAGTGAAGCACAGCGGGCCCCCAGGGAGACCCAGTACTTC. Combining the CDR3 with reference TRBV2 and TRBJ2-5 gives the whole variable domain EPEVTQTPSHQVTQMGQEVILRCVPISNHLYFYWYRQILGQKVEFLVSFYNNEISEKSEIFDDQFSVERPDGSNFTLKIRSTKLEDSAMYFCASSEAQRAPRETQYFGPGTRLLVL.

The chain employs TRBV27 and TRBJ2-7, with TRBD1 matching 11 bases. With 5 bases clipped from V and 1 base from J, the junction kept 4 bases outside the gene matches. This CDR3 comprises 15 residues. Germline CDR1 and CDR2: MNHEY and SMNVEV (reference sequence). The CDR3 loop reads CASSEGDRGSYEQYF. The CDR3 region has the DNA TGTGCCAGCAGTGAAGGGGACAGGGGGTCCTACGAGCAGTACTTC.

V and J are TRBV6-1 and TRBJ2-7, with D hard to call. This CDR3 comprises 15 residues. V was pared by 7 bases and J by 0 bases, with 16 bases between. CDR1 and CDR2 from the germline V gene are MNHNS and SASEGT. CDR3 in amino acids: CASTIEPGSSYEQYF. CDR3 coding DNA: TGTGCCAGCACTATCGAACCCGGGTCCTCCTACGAGCAGTACTTC.

V usage is TRBV19 and J usage is TRBJ2-2; unclear D gene. Germline-derived CDR1 and CDR2 are LNHDA and SQIVND (reference sequence). CDR3 size: 14 residues. V lost 3 bases and J 6 bases, leaving 11 bases between the germline ends. The CDR3 nucleotides are TGTGCCAGTAGTATGGATGGGCTGTCCGGGGAGCTGTTTTTT. Protein product: CASSMDGLSGELFF. The full variable domain, rest sourced from reference TRBV19 and TRBJ2-2, is DGGITQSPKYLFRKEGQNVTLSCEQNLNHDAMYWYRQDPGQGLRLIYYSQIVNDFQKGDIAEGYSVSREKKESFPLTVTSAQKNPTAFYLCASSMDGLSGELFFGEGSRLTVL.

The rearrangement joins TRBV6-5 to TRBJ1-1; 11 bases are shared with TRBD1. Germline loops: CDR1 MNHEY, CDR2 SVGAGI. This CDR3 is built from 16 residues. The V and J ends lost 0 bases and 5 bases, in that order; junction bases with no gene match: 5. CDR3 region: CASSYSRTGGLTEAFF. As DNA, the CDR3 is TGTGCCAGCAGTTACTCCCGGACAGGGGGCTTGACTGAAGCTTTCTTT.

V gene TRBV27 combines with J gene TRBJ1-2, with TRBD1 as a possible D gene (6 bases). Trimming left V 4 bases short and J 0 bases short, with 9 bases between. Germline V lookup: CDR1 MNHEY, CDR2 SMNVEV (reference sequence). There are 14 residues in the CDR3. The CDR3 DNA follows: TGTGCCAGCAGTTACAGGGCATCTAACTATGGCTACACCTTC. Translating it yields CASSYRASNYGYTF.

This chain uses TRBV18 with TRBJ2-3; possible D gene TRBD1, 6 bases. Germline CDR1 reads KGHSH; CDR2 reads LQKENI. CDR3 size: 13 residues. Trimming removed 6 bases from V and 2 bases from J, with 9 bases in between. Here the CDR3 DNA reads TGTGCCAGCTCCCCAGGGGTCACAGATACGCAGTATTTT. Protein sequence: CASSPGVTDTQYF.

This chain connects TRBV19 to TRBJ2-5; tentatively, D is TRBD1 (6 bases). Germline V gene lookup returns CDR1 LNHDA and CDR2 SQIVND (reference sequence). The CDR3 covers 15 residues. The V end was cut by 4 bases, the J end by 2 bases, with 14 bases between. The CDR3 is CASSRPGDGQETQYF. The CDR3, as DNA: TGTGCCAGTAGTAGGCCAGGGGATGGGCAAGAGACCCAGTACTTC.

The V and J genes are TRBV7-2 and TRBJ2-3; D gene uncertain. The CDR3 spans 15 residues. V was trimmed by 5 bases and J by 1 base, leaving 13 bases between them. Germline V lookup: CDR1 SGHTA, CDR2 FQGNSA. CDR3 DNA: TGTGCCAGCAGCCCTACGCGGCGAGGCACAGATACGCAGTATTTT. It yields the protein CASSPTRRGTDTQYF.

This rearrangement joins TRBV7-8 to TRBJ2-1; perhaps D is TRBD1 or TRBD2 (6 bases each). CDR1 is SGHVS and CDR2 is FQNEAQ in the germline V gene. The CDR3 totals 17 residues. The V and J ends lost 2 bases and 0 bases respectively, with 14 bases between them. The CDR3 here is CASSLRLGGFSYNEQFF. The DNA of the CDR3 is TGTGCCAGCAGCTTACGTTTGGGGGGCTTCTCCTACAATGAGCAGTTCTTC. Variable domain in full (rest from reference TRBV7-8 and TRBJ2-1): GAGVSQSPRYKVAKRGQDVALRCDPISGHVSLFWYQQALGQGPEFLTYFQNEAQLDKSGLPSDRFFAERPEGSVSTLKIQRTQQEDSAVYLCASSLRLGGFSYNEQFFGPGTRLTVL.

The rearrangement joins TRBV7-9 to TRBJ1-2, with 8 bases fitting TRBD1. The CDR3 runs to 15 residues. The junction had 5 bases not matched to a gene; V was cut back by 2 bases and J by 3 bases. The germline V gene encodes CDR1 SEHNR and CDR2 FQNEAQ (reference sequence). As DNA, the CDR3 is TGTGCCAGCAGCTTAAAACAGGGGGTAGACTATGGCTACACCTTC. This translates into CASSLKQGVDYGYTF.

V gene TRBV5-1 combines with J gene TRBJ2-5, with 7 bases identical to TRBD1. The V segment lost 3 bases and the J segment 4 bases; nucleotides outside the gene matches: 9. Germline V CDR1 and CDR2: SGHRS, YFSETQ. The CDR3 consists of 15 residues. The CDR3 region has the DNA TGCGCCAGCAGCTCGTCGACAGGGTTGAGAGAGACCCAGTACTTC. This translates into CASSSSTGLRETQYF.

The chain is built from TRBV19 and TRBJ2-5, with D unclear. The J call may be wrong; the DNA end is better matched by TRBJ2-7. Per germline, CDR1 LNHDA and CDR2 SQIVND (reference sequence). The length of the CDR3 is 14 residues. The CDR3 coding sequence is TGTGCCAGTAGTATAGGGGGAAGCCCCAACGAGCAGTACTTC. As protein: CASSIGGSPNEQYF.

This clone is a singleton in its sample. The chain links TRBV6-5 to TRBJ2-2, with unresolved D. Looked up from germline, CDR1 is MNHEY and CDR2 is SVGAGI. The CDR3 loop spans 13 amino acids. The germline V and J ends were trimmed by 6 bases and 3 bases, with 8 bases remaining between them. For the CDR3, the DNA is TGTGCCAGCAGGTTCCGGGACACCGGGGAGCTGTTTTTT. It specifies CASRFRDTGELFF.

The chain combines TRBV29-1 with TRBJ1-1; TRBD1 is a possible D gene (6 bases). Trimming cost V 1 base and J 5 bases, with 11 bases left between them. Germline V lookup: CDR1 SQVTM, CDR2 ANQGSEA. CDR3 length: 13 residues. The CDR3 DNA reads TGCAGCGTTGAAGGGCAGGGGAAGACTGAAGCTTTCTTT. It yields the protein CSVEGQGKTEAFF.